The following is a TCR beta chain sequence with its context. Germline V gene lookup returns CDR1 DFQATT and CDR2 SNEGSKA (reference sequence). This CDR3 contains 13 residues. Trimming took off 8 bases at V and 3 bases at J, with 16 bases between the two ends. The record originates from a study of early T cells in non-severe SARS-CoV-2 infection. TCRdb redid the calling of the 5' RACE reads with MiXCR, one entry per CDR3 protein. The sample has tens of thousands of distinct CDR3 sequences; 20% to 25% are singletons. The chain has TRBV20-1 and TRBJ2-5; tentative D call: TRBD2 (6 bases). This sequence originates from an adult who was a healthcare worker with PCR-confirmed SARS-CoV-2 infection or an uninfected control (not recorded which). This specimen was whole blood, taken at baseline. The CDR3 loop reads CSRRGRGKETQYF. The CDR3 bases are TGCAGTAGGCGCGGGCGGGGAAAAGAGACCCAGTACTTC.